A single sample is the source of the 5 T cell receptor beta chains below, sequenced in a study of blood T cell repertoires in COVID-19. The table came from immunoSEQ multiplex PCR; TCRdb's copy has only in-frame clones and leaves some out. The table includes tens of thousands of clones, roughly 88% detected once. Input material: peripheral blood. The receptors originated from a middle-aged woman with acute or convalescent COVID-19.

This clone was seen a handful of times. The rearrangement joins TRBV12-3 or TRBV12-4 to TRBJ1-1; no reliable D call. Trimming left V 8 bases short and J 11 bases short, with 12 bases between. The CDR3 has 10 amino acids. The CDR3 DNA reads as TGTGCCAGCCTCCTCGCGGGGGCTTTCTTT. Its protein product is CASLLAGAFF.

V and J are TRBV28 and TRBJ2-5, with 10 nucleotides matching TRBD2. Germline-derived CDR1 and CDR2 are MDHEN and SYDVKM. Trimming at V came to 2 bases and at J to 2 bases, leaving 2 bases not matched to a gene. CDR3 length: 15 residues. The CDR3 DNA is TGTGCCAGCAGTTTAGTGACTAGCGGGCAAGAGACCCAGTACTTC. Its protein is CASSLVTSGQETQYF. Full variable domain (remainder filled in from reference TRBV28 and TRBJ2-5): DVKVTQSSRYLVKRTGEKVFLECVQDMDHENMFWYRQDPGLGLRLIYFSYDVKMKEKGDIPEGYSVSREKKERFSLILESASTNQTSMYLCASSLVTSGQETQYFGPGTRLLVL.

V and J are TRBV2 and TRBJ1-6; no clear D gene. Trimming cost V 2 bases and J 13 bases, with 6 bases left between them. This CDR3 comprises 11 residues. Germline CDR1 reads SNHLY; CDR2 reads FYNNEI. CDR3 coding DNA: TGTGCCAGCAGTGAAATTGAGCCCCTCCACTTT. Encoded protein: CASSEIEPLHF.

This clone was counted between two and nine times. The genes are TRBV29-1 and TRBJ1-1; 11 bases are shared with TRBD1. Germline V gene data show CDR1 as SQVTM and CDR2 as ANQGSEA. This CDR3 region has 14 residues. V trimming: 4 bases; J trimming: 1 base; junction bases outside the gene matches: 2. The CDR3 here is CSVVGTGGNTEAFF. In DNA form, the CDR3 reads TGCAGCGTTGTTGGGACAGGGGGGAACACTGAAGCTTTCTTT.

The J gene is TRBJ1-6, the V gene TRBV6-2 or TRBV6-3, with D possibly matching TRBD1 (6 bases). V gave up 6 bases and J gave up 14 bases, with 14 bases separating them. This CDR3 is built from 12 residues. The V gene's germline CDR1 is MNHEY and CDR2 SVGEGT. The CDR3: CASSGTGISLHF. The CDR3 DNA is TGTGCCAGCAGCGGTACAGGGATATCCCTCCACTTT.